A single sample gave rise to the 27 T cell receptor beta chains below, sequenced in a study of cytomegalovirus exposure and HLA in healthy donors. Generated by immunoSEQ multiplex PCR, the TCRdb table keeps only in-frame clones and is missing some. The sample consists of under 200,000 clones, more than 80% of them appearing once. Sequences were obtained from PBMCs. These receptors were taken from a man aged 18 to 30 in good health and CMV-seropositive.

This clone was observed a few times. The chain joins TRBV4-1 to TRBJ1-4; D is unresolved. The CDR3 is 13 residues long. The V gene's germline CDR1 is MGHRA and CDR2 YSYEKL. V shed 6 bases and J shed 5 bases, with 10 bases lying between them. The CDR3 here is CASSAGWNEKLFF. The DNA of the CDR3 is TGCGCCAGCAGTGCCGGGTGGAATGAAAAACTGTTTTTT.

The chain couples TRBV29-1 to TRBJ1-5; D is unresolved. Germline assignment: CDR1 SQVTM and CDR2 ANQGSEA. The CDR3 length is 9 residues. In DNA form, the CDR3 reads TGCCCTCTGGGCCAGCCCCAGCATTTT. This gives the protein CPLGQPQHF.

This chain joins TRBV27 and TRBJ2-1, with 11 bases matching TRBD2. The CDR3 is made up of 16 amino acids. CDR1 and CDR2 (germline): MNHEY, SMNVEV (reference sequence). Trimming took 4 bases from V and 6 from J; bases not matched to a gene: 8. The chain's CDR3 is CASSSIAGGPLNEQFF. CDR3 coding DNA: TGTGCCAGCAGTTCCATAGCGGGAGGGCCTCTCAATGAGCAGTTCTTC.

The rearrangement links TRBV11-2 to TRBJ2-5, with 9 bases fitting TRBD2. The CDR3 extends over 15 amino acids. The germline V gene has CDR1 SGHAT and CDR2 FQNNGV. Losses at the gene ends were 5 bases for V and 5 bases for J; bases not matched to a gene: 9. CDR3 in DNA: TGTGCCAGCAGCCCTATAGCGGGAGTGGGGGAGACCCAGTACTTC. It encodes CASSPIAGVGETQYF. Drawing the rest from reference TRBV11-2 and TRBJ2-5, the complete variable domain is EAGVAQSPRYKIIEKRQSVAFWCNPISGHATLYWYQQILGQGPKLLIQFQNNGVVDDSQLPKDRFSAERLKGVDSTLKIQPAKLEDSAVYLCASSPIAGVGETQYFGPGTRLLVL.

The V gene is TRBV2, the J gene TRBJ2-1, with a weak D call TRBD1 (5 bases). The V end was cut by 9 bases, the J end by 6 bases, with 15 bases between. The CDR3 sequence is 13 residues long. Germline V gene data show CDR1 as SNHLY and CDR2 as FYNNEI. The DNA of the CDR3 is TGTGCCAGTCGTATGGGGCCGTTCAATGAGCAGTTCTTC. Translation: CASRMGPFNEQFF. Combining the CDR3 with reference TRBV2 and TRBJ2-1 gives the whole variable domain EPEVTQTPSHQVTQMGQEVILRCVPISNHLYFYWYRQILGQKVEFLVSFYNNEISEKSEIFDDQFSVERPDGSNFTLKIRSTKLEDSAMYFCASRMGPFNEQFFGPGTRLTVL.

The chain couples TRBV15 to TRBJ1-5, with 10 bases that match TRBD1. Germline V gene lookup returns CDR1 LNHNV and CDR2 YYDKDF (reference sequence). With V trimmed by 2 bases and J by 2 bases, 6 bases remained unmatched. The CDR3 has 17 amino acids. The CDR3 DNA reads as TGTGCCACCAGCAGACTGACAGGGGGCGCGGGCAATCAGCCCCAGCATTTT. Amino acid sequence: CATSRLTGGAGNQPQHF.

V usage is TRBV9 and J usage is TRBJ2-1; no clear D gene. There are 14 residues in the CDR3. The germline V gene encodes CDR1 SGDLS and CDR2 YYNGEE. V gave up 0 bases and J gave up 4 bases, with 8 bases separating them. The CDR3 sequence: CASSVGQSYNEQFF. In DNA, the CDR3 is TGTGCCAGCAGCGTAGGGCAGTCATACAATGAGCAGTTCTTC.

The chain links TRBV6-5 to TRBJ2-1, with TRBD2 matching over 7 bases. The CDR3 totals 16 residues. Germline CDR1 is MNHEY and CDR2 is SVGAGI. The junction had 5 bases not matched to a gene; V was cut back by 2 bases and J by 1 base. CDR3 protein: CASSYGGGLSYNEQFF. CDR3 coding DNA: TGTGCCAGCAGTTACGGGGGGGGTCTATCCTACAATGAGCAGTTCTTC.

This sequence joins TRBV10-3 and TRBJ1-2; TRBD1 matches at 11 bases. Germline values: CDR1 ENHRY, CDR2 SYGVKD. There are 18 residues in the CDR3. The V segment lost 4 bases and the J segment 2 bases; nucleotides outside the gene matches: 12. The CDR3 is CAISANPGTGGSNYGYTF. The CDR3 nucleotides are TGTGCCATCAGTGCAAATCCCGGGACAGGGGGTTCGAACTATGGCTACACCTTC.

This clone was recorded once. CDR3 coding DNA: TGTGCCAGCAGTGAATACGGCAGGAACGAGCAGTACTTC. The encoded protein is CASSEYGRNEQYF. V usage is TRBV25-1 and J usage is TRBJ2-7; D not resolved. CDR1 is MGHDK, CDR2 SYGVNS, per germline. Trimming took off 0 bases at V and 5 bases at J, with 8 bases between the two ends. The CDR3 loop spans 13 amino acids.

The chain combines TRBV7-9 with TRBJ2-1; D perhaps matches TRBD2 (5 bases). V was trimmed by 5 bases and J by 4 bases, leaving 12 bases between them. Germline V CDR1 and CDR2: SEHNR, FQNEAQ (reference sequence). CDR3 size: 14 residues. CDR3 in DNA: TGTGCCAGCAGCCCCTCCGGAGGTTACAATGAGCAGTTCTTC. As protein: CASSPSGGYNEQFF.

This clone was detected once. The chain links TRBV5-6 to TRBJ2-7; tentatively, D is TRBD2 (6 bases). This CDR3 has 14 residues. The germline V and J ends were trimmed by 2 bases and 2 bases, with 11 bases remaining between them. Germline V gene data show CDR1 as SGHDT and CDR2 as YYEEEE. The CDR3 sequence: CASSFPGETYEQYF. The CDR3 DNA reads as TGTGCCAGCAGCTTCCCGGGAGAAACCTACGAGCAGTACTTC.

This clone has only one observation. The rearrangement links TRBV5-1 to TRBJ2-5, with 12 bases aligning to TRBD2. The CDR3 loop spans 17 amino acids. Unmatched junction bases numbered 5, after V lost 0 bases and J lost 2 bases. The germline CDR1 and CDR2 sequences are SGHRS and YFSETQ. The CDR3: CASSLAPSGRGQETQYF. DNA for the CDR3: TGCGCCAGCAGCTTGGCGCCTAGCGGGAGGGGGCAAGAGACCCAGTACTTC.

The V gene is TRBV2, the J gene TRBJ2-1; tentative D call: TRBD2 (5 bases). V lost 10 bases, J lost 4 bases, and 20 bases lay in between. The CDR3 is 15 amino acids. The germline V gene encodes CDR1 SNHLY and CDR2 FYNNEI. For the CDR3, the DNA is TGTGCCACCCTTCCGGGGTGGCCTGGGTACAATGAGCAGTTCTTC. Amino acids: CATLPGWPGYNEQFF.

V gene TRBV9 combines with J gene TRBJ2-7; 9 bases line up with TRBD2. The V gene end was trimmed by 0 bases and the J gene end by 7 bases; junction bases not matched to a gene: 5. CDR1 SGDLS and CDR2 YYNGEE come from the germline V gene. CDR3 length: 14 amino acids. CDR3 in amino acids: CASSVASGAVEQYF. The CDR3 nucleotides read TGTGCCAGCAGCGTAGCTAGCGGGGCCGTAGAGCAGTACTTC.

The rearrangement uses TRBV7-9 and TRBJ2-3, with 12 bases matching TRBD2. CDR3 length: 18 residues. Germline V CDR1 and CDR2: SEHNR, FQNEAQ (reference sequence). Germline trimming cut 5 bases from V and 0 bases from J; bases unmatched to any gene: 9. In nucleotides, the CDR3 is TGTGCCAGCAGCCGACGGCTTGGGACTAGCGGGAGCACAGATACGCAGTATTTT. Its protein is CASSRRLGTSGSTDTQYF.

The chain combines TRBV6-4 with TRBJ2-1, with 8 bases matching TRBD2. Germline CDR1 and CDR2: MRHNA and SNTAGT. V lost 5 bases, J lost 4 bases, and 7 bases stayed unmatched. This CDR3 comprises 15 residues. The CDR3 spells CASSREGTRYNEQFF. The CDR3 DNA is TGTGCCAGCAGTCGCGAAGGGACTAGATACAATGAGCAGTTCTTC.

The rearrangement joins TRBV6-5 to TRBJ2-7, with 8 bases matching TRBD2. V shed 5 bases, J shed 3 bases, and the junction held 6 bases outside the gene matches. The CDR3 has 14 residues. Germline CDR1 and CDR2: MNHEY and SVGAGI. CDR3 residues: CASSQTSADYEQYF. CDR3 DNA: TGTGCCAGCAGTCAGACTAGCGCTGACTACGAGCAGTACTTC.

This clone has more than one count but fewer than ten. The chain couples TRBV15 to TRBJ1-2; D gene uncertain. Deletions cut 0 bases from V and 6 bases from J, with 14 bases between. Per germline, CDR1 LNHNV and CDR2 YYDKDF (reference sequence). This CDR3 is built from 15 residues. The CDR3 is CATSRDRRQTDGYTF. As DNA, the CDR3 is TGTGCCACCAGCAGAGATCGGAGGCAGACCGATGGCTACACCTTC.

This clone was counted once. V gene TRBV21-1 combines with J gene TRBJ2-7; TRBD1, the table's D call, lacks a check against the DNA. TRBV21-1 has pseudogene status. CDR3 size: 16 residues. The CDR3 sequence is CASSDRQGSLSYEQYF. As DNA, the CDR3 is TGTGCCAGCAGCGACCGACAGGGGTCCCTCTCCTACGAGCAGTACTTC.

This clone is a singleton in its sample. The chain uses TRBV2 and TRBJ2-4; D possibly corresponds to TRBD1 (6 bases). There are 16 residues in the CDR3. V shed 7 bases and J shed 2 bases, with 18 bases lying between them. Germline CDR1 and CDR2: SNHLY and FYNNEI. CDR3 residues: CASMGFRGDSKNIQYF. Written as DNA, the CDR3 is TGTGCCAGCATGGGGTTCAGGGGCGATTCCAAAAACATTCAGTACTTC.

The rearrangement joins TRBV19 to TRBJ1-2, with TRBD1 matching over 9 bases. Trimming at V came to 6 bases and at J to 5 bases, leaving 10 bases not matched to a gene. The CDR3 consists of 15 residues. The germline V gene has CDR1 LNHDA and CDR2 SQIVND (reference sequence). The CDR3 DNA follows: TGTGCCAGTAGCCCCTCCACAGGGGGCTTGTATGGCTACACCTTC. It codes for CASSPSTGGLYGYTF.

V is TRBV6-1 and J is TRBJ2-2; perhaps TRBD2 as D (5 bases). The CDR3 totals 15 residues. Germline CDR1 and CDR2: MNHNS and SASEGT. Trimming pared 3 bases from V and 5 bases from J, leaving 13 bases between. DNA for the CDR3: TGTGCCAGCAGTGATACAGATCCGGGAACCGGGGAGCTGTTTTTT. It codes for CASSDTDPGTGELFF.

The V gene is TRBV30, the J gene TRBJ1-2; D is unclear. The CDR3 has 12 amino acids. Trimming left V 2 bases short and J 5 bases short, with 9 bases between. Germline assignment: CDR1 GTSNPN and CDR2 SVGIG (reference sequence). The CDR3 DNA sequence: TGTGCCTGGAGTTCGCCGGGGTATGGCTACACCTTC. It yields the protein CAWSSPGYGYTF.

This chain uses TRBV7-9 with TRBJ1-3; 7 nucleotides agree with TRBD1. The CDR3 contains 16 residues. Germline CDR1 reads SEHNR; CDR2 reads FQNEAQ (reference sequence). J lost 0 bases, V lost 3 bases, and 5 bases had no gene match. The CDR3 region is CASSLVTGFSGNTIYF. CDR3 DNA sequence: TGTGCCAGCAGCTTGGTGACAGGGTTCTCTGGAAACACCATATATTTT.

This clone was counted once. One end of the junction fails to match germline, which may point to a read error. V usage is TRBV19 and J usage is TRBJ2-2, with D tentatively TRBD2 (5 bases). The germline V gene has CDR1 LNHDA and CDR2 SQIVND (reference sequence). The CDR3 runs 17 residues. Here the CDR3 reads CASSTPVRGLNAGELFF. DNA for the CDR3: TGTGCCAGTAGTACCCCGGTTCGGGGTCTGAACGCCGGGGAGCTGTTTTTT.

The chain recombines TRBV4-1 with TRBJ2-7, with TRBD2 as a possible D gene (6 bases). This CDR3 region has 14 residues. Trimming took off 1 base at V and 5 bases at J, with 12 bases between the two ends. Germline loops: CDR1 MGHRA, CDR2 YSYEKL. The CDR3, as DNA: TGCGCCAGCAGCCAAGGGTCAAGCGGGCACGAGCAGTACTTC. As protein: CASSQGSSGHEQYF.